The T cell receptor (beta chain) described here comes from a study of blood T cells in healthy people across ages. The total RNA that was extracted per sample amounted to at least 5.5 micrograms. Germline-derived CDR1 and CDR2 are MNHEY and SMNVEV (reference sequence). V lost 2 bases, J lost 9 bases, and 11 bases lay in between. The CDR3 has 13 residues. Details on this clonotype: Its antigen is as yet unknown.

Findings of the study overall: The fall in TCR beta diversity per million T cells was roughly linear with age. In long-lived donors, naive CD4+ cell counts and diversity exceeded those of aged donors.

Primed by a sample-barcoded 5' primer and a J-beta primer mix, a second PCR proceeded for 7 to 11 cycles. TCRdb re-derived calls from the 5' RACE reads in MiXCR, one entry per CDR3 protein. The sample yields just over 1 million distinct CDR3 sequences, under 45% seen once. The source is a woman in her sixties in good health. Sequenced: blood. The rearrangement links TRBV27 to TRBJ1-5; no clear D. CDR3 nucleotides: TGTGCCAGCAGTTTAGCCCCTTGGTGGCCCCAGCATTTT. It encodes CASSLAPWWPQHF.